In its sample, the clone carrying this TCR beta chain was seen many times. Its antigen is unknown. As originally analysed: Built for papillary thyroid cancer, a distant-metastasis classifier drew on CDR3 differences across clinicopathological groups. Via MiXCR, TCRdb re-called the PCR reads. These V and J calls rely on TCRdb rather than the paper's analysis. The repertoire holds more than 20,000 clones, with around 19% as singletons. Each patient came to thyroid surgery without any prior treatment (of any kind). This entry comes from a study of metastatic and nonmetastatic thyroid tumors. Study in general: Malignant and benign thyroid patients had repertoires compared in peripheral blood and tumor or nodule tissue.

General study findings and limits: According to reports, the diversity of TCR beta was significantly higher in malignant thyroid tumors than in benign nodules, and this held in both blood and tumor samples.

This TCR was recovered from a male donor with papillary thyroid cancer or a benign thyroid nodule (not recorded which). Some clones in this sample may be carry-over from other donors' samples. The sequencing sample was made of adjacent normal tissue.

CDR3 loop: CASNKLAGGEDTQYF. In nucleotides, the CDR3 is TGTGCCAGCAACAAACTAGCGGGAGGGGAAGATACGCAGTATTTT. The chain has TRBV2 and TRBJ2-3; TRBD2 agrees at 13 bases. This CDR3 has 15 amino acids. With 7 bases clipped from V and 5 bases from J, the junction kept 6 bases outside the gene matches. Germline assignment: CDR1 SNHLY and CDR2 FYNNEI.